This TCR beta chain was captured by sequencing in a study of shared clonotypes between healthy human individuals. Findings and limits, study-wide: Incompleteness in sorted-subset sequencing, despite large depth, was shown by rarefaction. Naive subsets generally had larger estimated richness than memory subsets.

Subsets obtained from CD4+ cells comprised CD45RA+ naive and CD45RA-negative memory cells. The length of the CDR3 is 18 residues. With 4 bases removed from V and 3 bases from J, the gap between germline ends came to 24 bases. Looked up from germline, CDR1 is LGHNT and CDR2 is FRNRAP. Method: immunoSEQ multiplex PCR; TCRdb's copy keeps in-frame clones and lacks some. The repertoire holds some 2.4 million clones, over 85% seen once, with around 0.37% in the top ten. On this clone itself: What it recognizes is unknown.

This TCR was sampled from a man between 18 and 29 years old in good health. Some clones in this sample may be carry-over from other donors' samples. The sequenced sample was naive CD4+ T cells from PBMCs. Subset given: CD45RA+ positively selected. The V call is TRBV12-5, the J call TRBJ1-1; tentatively, D is TRBD1 (5 bases). The CDR3 DNA reads TGTGCTAGTGGTTCCCCGCCGGGACTCCTAAATCAGGACACTGAAGCTTTCTTT. It encodes CASGSPPGLLNQDTEAFF.